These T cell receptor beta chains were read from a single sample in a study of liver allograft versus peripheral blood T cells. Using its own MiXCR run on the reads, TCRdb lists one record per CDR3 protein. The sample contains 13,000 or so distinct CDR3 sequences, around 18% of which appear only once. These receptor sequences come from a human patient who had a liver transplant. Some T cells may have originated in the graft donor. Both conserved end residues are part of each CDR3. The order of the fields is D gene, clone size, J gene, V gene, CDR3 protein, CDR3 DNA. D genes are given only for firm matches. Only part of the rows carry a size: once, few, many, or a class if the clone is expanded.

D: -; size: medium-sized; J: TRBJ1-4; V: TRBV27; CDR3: CASSLAARPMDEKLFF; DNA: TGTGCCAGCAGTTTGGCCGCCCGTCCGATGGACGAAAAACTGTTTTTT
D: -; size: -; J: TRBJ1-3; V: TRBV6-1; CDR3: CVTSEGANTIYF; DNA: TGTGTCACCTCGGAGGGTGCAAACACCATATATTTT
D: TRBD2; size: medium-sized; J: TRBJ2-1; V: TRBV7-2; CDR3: CASSQFTLAGAPNEQFF; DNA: TGTGCCAGCAGCCAGTTCACGCTAGCGGGAGCCCCCAATGAGCAGTTCTTC
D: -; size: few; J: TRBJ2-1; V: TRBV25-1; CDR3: CASSSTGYDYNEQFF; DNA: TGTGCCAGCAGTTCTACAGGCTATGATTACAATGAGCAGTTCTTC
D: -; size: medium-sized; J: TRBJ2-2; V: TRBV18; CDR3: CASSSGHANTGELFF; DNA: TGTGCCAGCTCCTCCGGGCACGCGAACACCGGGGAGCTGTTTTTT
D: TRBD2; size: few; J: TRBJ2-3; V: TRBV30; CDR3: CAWSPPGLAADTQYF; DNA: TGTGCCTGGAGCCCCCCGGGACTAGCTGCAGATACGCAGTATTTT
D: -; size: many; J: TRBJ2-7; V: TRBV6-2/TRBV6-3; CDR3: CASSYSPLARDKDYEQYF; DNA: TGTGCCAGCAGTTACTCCCCCCTGGCCCGGGACAAAGACTACGAGCAGTACTTC
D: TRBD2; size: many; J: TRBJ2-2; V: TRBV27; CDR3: CASRYKGRAQSTGELFF; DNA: TGTGCCAGCAGATATAAAGGGAGGGCCCAGTCTACCGGGGAGCTGTTTTTT
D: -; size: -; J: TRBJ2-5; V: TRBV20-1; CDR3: CSASKMSGTGETQYF; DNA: TGCAGTGCTAGCAAGATGTCCGGGACCGGAGAGACCCAGTACTTC
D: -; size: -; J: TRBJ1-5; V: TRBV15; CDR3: CATSRSGNQPQHF; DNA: TGTGCCACCAGCAGAAGTGGCAATCAGCCCCAGCATTTT
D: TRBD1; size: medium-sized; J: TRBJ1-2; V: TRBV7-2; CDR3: CASSLDRASYGYTF; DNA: TGTGCCAGCAGCTTGGACAGGGCCTCCTATGGCTACACCTTC
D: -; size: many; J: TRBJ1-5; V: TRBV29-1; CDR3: CSVISDSNQPQHF; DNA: TGCAGCGTAATCAGCGATAGCAATCAGCCCCAGCATTTT
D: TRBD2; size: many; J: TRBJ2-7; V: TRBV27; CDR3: CASSLSGRGGEQYF; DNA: TGTGCCAGCAGTTTATCGGGGCGGGGGGGAGAGCAGTACTTC
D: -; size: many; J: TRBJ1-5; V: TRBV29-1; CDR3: CSVEEQDSNQPQHF; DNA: TGCAGCGTTGAGGAACAGGACAGCAATCAGCCCCAGCATTTT
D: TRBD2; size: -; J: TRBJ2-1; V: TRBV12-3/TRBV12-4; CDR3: CASRPSGTRGEQFF; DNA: TGTGCCAGCAGGCCTTCCGGGACTAGAGGTGAGCAGTTCTTC
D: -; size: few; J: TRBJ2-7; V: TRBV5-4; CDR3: CAWAGAWFEQYF; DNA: TGTGCCTGGGCAGGGGCTTGGTTCGAGCAGTACTTC
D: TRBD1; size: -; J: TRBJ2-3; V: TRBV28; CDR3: CASTSTGLTSTDTQYF; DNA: TGTGCCAGCACCTCGACAGGGCTTACTAGCACAGATACGCAGTATTTT
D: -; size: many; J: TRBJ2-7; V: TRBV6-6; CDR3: CASTLGHSYEQYF; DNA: TGTGCCAGCACCTTGGGACACTCCTACGAGCAGTACTTC
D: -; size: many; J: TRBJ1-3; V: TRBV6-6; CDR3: CASSQGFSGNTIYF; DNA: TGTGCCAGCAGCCAGGGGTTCTCTGGAAACACCATATATTTT
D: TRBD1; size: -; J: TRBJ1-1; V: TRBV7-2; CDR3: CASSTGTGFVGTEAFF; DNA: TGTGCCAGCAGCACCGGGACAGGGTTTGTTGGCACTGAAGCTTTCTTT
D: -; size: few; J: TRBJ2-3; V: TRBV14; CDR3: CASSQDRAGTQYF; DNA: TGTGCCAGCAGCCAAGATCGCGCAGGAACGCAGTATTTT
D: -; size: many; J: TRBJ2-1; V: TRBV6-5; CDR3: CASSYSRTYYNEQFF; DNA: TGTGCCAGCAGTTACTCGAGGACATACTACAATGAGCAGTTCTTC
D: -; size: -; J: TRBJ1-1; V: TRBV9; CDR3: CASSVGYRTLNTEAFF; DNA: TGTGCCAGCAGCGTAGGGTACAGGACTCTGAACACTGAAGCTTTCTTT
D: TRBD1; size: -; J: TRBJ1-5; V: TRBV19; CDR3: CASSIGTGNSNQPQHF; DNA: TGTGCCAGTAGTATAGGGACAGGGAATAGCAATCAGCCCCAGCATTTT
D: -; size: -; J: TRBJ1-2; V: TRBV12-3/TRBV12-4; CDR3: CASSLPSYGYTF; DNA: TGTGCCAGCAGTTTACCCAGCTATGGCTACACCTTC
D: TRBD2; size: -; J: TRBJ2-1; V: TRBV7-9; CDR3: CASSSPFSGRSSYNEQFF; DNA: TGTGCCAGCAGCTCACCCTTTAGCGGGAGAAGCTCCTACAATGAGCAGTTCTTC
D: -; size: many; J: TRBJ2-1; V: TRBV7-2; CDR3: CASSLAPMKTSYNEQFF; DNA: TGTGCCAGCAGCTTAGCACCCATGAAGACCTCCTACAATGAGCAGTTCTTC
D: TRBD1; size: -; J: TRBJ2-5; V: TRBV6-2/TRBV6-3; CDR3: CASSTPGQVQTQYF; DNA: TGTGCCAGCAGTACGCCGGGACAGGTCCAGACCCAGTACTTC
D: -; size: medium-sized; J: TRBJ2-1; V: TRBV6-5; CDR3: CASGESIFNEQFF; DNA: TGTGCCAGTGGGGAATCCATTTTCAATGAGCAGTTCTTC
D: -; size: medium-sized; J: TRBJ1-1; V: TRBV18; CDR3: CASSRQTGTLNTEAFF; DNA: TGTGCCAGCTCAAGACAAACCGGGACACTAAACACTGAAGCTTTCTTT
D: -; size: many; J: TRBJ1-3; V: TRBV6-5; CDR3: CASSYYLDSGNTIYF; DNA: TGTGCCAGCAGTTACTACTTAGACTCGGGAAACACCATATATTTT
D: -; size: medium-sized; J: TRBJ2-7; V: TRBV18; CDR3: CASSPRTEVVYEQYF; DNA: TGTGCCAGCTCACCCCGGACAGAGGTCGTCTACGAGCAGTACTTC
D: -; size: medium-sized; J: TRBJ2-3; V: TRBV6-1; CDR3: CASSEQGDTQYF; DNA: TGTGCCAGCAGTGAACAGGGCGATACGCAGTATTTT
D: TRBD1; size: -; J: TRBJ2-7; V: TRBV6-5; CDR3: CASSFDREKQYF; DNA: TGTGCCAGCAGTTTCGACAGGGAAAAGCAGTACTTC
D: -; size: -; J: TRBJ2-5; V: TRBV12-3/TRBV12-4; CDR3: CASSFELAKSETQYF; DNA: TGTGCCAGCAGTTTTGAACTAGCTAAGAGCGAGACCCAGTACTTC
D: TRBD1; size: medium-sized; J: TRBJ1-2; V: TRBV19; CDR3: CASYIGTGYYGYTF; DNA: TGTGCCAGTTATATCGGGACAGGATACTATGGCTACACCTTC
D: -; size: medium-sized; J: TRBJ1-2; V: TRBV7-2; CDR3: CASSLGGGGYTF; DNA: TGTGCCAGCAGTTTAGGAGGAGGTGGCTACACCTTC
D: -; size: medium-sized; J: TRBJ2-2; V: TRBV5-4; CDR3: CASSPGTRTGELFF; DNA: TGTGCCAGCAGCCCCGGGACTCGCACCGGGGAGCTGTTTTTT
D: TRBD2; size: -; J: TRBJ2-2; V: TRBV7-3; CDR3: CASSPPGGSNTGELFF; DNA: TGTGCCAGCAGTCCACCCGGGGGGTCGAACACCGGGGAGCTGTTTTTT